This T cell receptor beta chain was retrieved from a study of T cell repertoires in cytomegalovirus infection. Turning to the study itself: HLA-B-restricted CMV epitopes that are well studied were used alongside recently identified HLA-C-restricted ones. CMV infection and matching HLA type were both indicated by public TCR beta signatures.

In the case of this clonotype: What it binds is not known.

A single record per CDR3 protein comes from TCRdb applying MiXCR to the reads. The sample yields about 740,000 distinct CDR3 sequences, around 31% seen once. Study-wide points: In two of eight donors, the top clonotype was HLA-C-restricted CMV-specific. The study identified carriers of CMV plus the relevant HLA from cumulative public TCR beta family frequency.

Germline V lookup: CDR1 MDHEN, CDR2 SYDVKM. V was shortened by 7 bases and J by 0 bases, with 9 bases between the two germline ends. CDR3 length equals 14 residues. This chain joins TRBV28 and TRBJ1-4, with D perhaps matching TRBD1 (5 bases). The receptor was derived from a human donor in good health (CMV status not recorded). Some clones in this sample may be carry-over from other donors' samples. Material: cultured PBMCs, obtained from culture after CMV antigen stimulation. CDR3 in DNA: TGTGCCAGCACAGACAGTGCAACTAATGAAAAACTGTTTTTT. Translation: CASTDSATNEKLFF.